This TCR beta chain was sequenced during a study of T-cell memory formation after mild COVID-19 (dated by TCRdb to the early 2020s). Concerning the study at large: Most TCR sequence clusters were specific to one of the two donors. In a couple of donors, T-cell clones that expanded and contracted after mild COVID-19 were tracked by sequencing TCRalpha and TCRbeta repertoires over time. The cohort was made up of two young adult volunteers, one female and one male, who were previously healthy.

The CDR3 covers 15 residues, taking in both the cysteine and the phenylalanine. The entry retains the CDR3 DNA only, 45 bases that are in frame from base 1. Ends trimmed: V by 1 base, J by 4 bases; bases unmatched to a gene: 6. For CDR1 and CDR2, the germline V gene lists MNHNS and SASEGT. There are a few counts of this clonotype. The clone's antigen remains unknown. Qualities for individual bases were not recorded, and no much larger clone is one base off. What the research found in general, with its limitations: Some responding clones were detected in pre-infection memory, suggesting pre-existing cross-reactive memory T cells joined the SARS-CoV-2 response. Contracting CD4+ clones were located mainly in the CM and EM memory subsets, whereas CD8+ clones were found to be enriched in EMRA. Whether the second-wave clones peaking on day 37 were SARS-CoV-2 specific was not confirmed. Clones contracting from day 15 to 85 had balanced CD4/CD8 phenotypes, while a second wave expanding from day 15 to 37 was biased towards CD4+. The study covered only a couple of mild cases, and larger cohorts including severe cases with pre-infection samples were considered necessary.

Instrument on record: Illumina NovaSeq 6000. cDNA libraries for TCRalpha and TCRbeta were prepared by 5'RACE using constant-segment primers, with sample barcodes and unique molecular identifiers added. RNA was extracted from every sample with Trizol reagent. The libraries were amplified in two PCR steps, and the second step added a second sample barcode and Illumina TruSeq adapters. Libraries were sequenced on an Illumina NovaSeq with 2 x 150 bp paired-end reads. Regarding the original processing steps: Demultiplexing of reads and collapsing into UMI-guided consensus sequences were performed with migec v1.2.7. Using mixcr v2.1.11, UMI consensuses were aligned to TRA and TRB V and J templates and then assembled into clonotypes. A clonotype was counted as expanded or contracted only when both edgeR and NoisET called the clonotype significant, with the noise models trained on biological replicates. For edgeR calls, the thresholds were a false discovery rate-adjusted p below 0.01 and a log2 fold-change of 1. As an exploratory analysis of dynamics, max-normalized trajectories of the 1000 most abundant clonotypes were examined by PCA with hierarchical clustering. Separately sequenced CD4+ and CD8+ repertoires were used to assign a CD4 or CD8 phenotype to each responding clone. In-frame beta chains were kept once TCRdb had trimmed the public reads at Q25 with fastp and called clones with MiXCR. Rows are unified per CDR3 protein, each entry keeping the most common DNA and genes. TCRdb, not the original authors, processed these V and J calls. The sample yields about 250,000 distinct CDR3 sequences; 15% to 19% were counted once. The ten most abundant clones make up 2.1% of the sample.

PBMCs were isolated by Ficoll-Paque density gradient centrifugation. The origin of this receptor is an adult woman who had mild COVID-19 (a few samples of this study predate the infection). The sample titles of this study are shuffled in the database, so cell type and time point are left out; the donor was told from shared clones. Sequenced material: PBMCs or a T cell subset sorted from them (not recorded which). The rearranged chain carries TRBV6-1 and TRBJ2-7, and 8 junction bases match TRBD1. The DNA is as follows: TGTGCCAGCAGTGAAGGCCCAGGGGGCTTTTACGAGCAGTACTTC. It specifies CASSEGPGGFYEQYF.